This passage covers 32 T cell receptor beta chains from one sample sequenced in a study of tumor T cells in aggressive B-cell lymphoma. TCRdb's copy holds only in-frame clones and misses some; the assay was immunoSEQ multiplex PCR. The sample shows some 3,200 clones, 94% of them seen only once. The sequencing sample was made of tumor tissue. The receptors were gathered from an adult with diffuse large B cell lymphoma.

This sequence joins TRBV9 and TRBJ2-3; a weak D match, TRBD2 (5 bases). CDR1 and CDR2 from the germline V gene are SGDLS and YYNGEE. The V end was cut by 0 bases, the J end by 6 bases, with 8 bases between. CDR3 length equals 13 residues. The CDR3 DNA sequence: TGTGCCAGCAGCGTAGCCGGGAAGGATACGCAGTATTTT. Translation gives CASSVAGKDTQYF.

V is TRBV19 and J is TRBJ1-2, with D perhaps TRBD1 (5 bases). The CDR3 covers 15 residues. Germline CDR1 reads LNHDA; CDR2 reads SQIVND (reference sequence). Trimming took 4 bases from V and 6 from J, leaving 18 bases between them. The CDR3 nucleotides read TGTGCCAGTAGTACCCAGGGCGGTCGGCTTAATGGCTACACCTTC. Its protein product is CASSTQGGRLNGYTF.

This chain uses TRBV6-5 with TRBJ2-7; D may be TRBD2 (6 bases). This CDR3 is 13 amino acids long. Germline V gene data show CDR1 as MNHEY and CDR2 as SVGAGI. V dropped 6 bases and J dropped 1 base, with 10 bases sitting between them. The CDR3 DNA is TGTGCCAGCAGAAAGACTAGTTCCTACGAGCAGTACTTC. Translation gives CASRKTSSYEQYF.

The genes are TRBV7-2 and TRBJ2-1; 12 positions agree with TRBD2. With V trimmed by 5 bases and J by 9 bases, 11 bases remained unmatched. Germline CDR1 and CDR2: SGHTA and FQGNSA. This CDR3 spans 16 amino acids. The CDR3: CASSTRLAGVRGEQFF. In nucleotides, the CDR3 is TGTGCCAGCAGCACAAGACTAGCGGGAGTTCGCGGTGAGCAGTTCTTC.

This sequence joins TRBV11-2 and TRBJ1-2; TRBD1 might be the D (5 bases). Trimming pared 5 bases from V and 0 bases from J, leaving 7 bases between. This CDR3 comprises 13 residues. The V gene's germline CDR1 is SGHAT and CDR2 FQNNGV. DNA for the CDR3: TGTGCCAGCAGCCTGACAGCTAACTATGGCTACACCTTC. Translated: CASSLTANYGYTF.

The chain has TRBV30 and TRBJ1-3, with D unclear. Germline values: CDR1 GTSNPN, CDR2 SVGIG (reference sequence). CDR3 length: 14 residues. The germline V and J ends were trimmed by 0 bases and 3 bases, with 9 bases remaining between them. The DNA for the CDR3 is TGTGCCTGGAGTGTGGGAGCTAGTGGAAACACCATATATTTT. Protein: CAWSVGASGNTIYF.

The gene calls are TRBV6-1 and TRBJ2-1, with 7 bases aligning to TRBD2. There are 15 residues in the CDR3. With 6 bases clipped from V and 7 bases from J, the junction kept 12 bases outside the gene matches. Germline CDR1 and CDR2: MNHNS and SASEGT. The CDR3 sequence is CASRRGGDTKNEQFF. In DNA, the CDR3 is TGTGCCAGCAGGAGGGGAGGGGATACCAAAAATGAGCAGTTCTTC.

This clone is a singleton in its sample. The chain carries TRBV21-1 and TRBJ2-7; the table's D call, TRBD2, was not checked against the DNA. TRBV21-1 is classified as a pseudogene. CDR3 length: 15 amino acids. The CDR3 sequence: CASSKGASGAYEQYF. The CDR3 DNA is TGTGCCAGCAGCAAAGGAGCTAGCGGGGCCTACGAGCAGTACTTC.

This clone was observed once. The chain joins TRBV4-3 to TRBJ2-5, with unresolved D. This CDR3 region has 15 residues. Germline CDR1 is LGHNA and CDR2 is YSLEER. The V gene lost 4 bases and the J gene lost 4 bases, with 16 bases spanning the gap. The CDR3 sequence is CASSPPQRGRETQYF. CDR3 DNA sequence: TGCGCCAGCAGCCCGCCGCAGCGCGGTAGAGAGACCCAGTACTTC.

The DNA for the CDR3 is TGTGCCAGCAGCGTTAGGGGCTATAATTCACCCCTCCACTTT. Amino acids: CASSVRGYNSPLHF. The chain links TRBV9 to TRBJ1-6, with D perhaps matching TRBD1 (5 bases). The V gene lost 2 bases and the J gene lost 3 bases, with 6 bases spanning the gap. In germline, CDR1 is SGDLS, CDR2 YYNGEE. The CDR3 loop spans 14 amino acids. Together with reference TRBV9 and TRBJ1-6, the CDR3 gives the full variable domain: DSGVTQTPKHLITATGQRVTLRCSPRSGDLSVYWYQQSLDQGLQFLIQYYNGEERAKGNILERFSAQQFPDLHSELNLSSLELGDSALYFCASSVRGYNSPLHFGNGTRLTVT.

A word on this clone: The junction does not match germline at one end; this may be a read error. For the CDR3, the DNA is TGTGCCAGCAGTCTTAGCGGGAGACGCACAGATATGCAGTATTTT. The encoded protein is CASSLSGRRTDMQYF. V is TRBV28 and J is TRBJ2-3; 9 bases are shared with TRBD2. Germline assignment: CDR1 MDHEN and CDR2 SYDVKM. The CDR3 has 15 amino acids.

The J gene is TRBJ2-7, the V gene TRBV6-6, with TRBD1 matching over 9 bases. The junction had 7 bases not matched to a gene; V was cut back by 2 bases and J by 5 bases. The V gene's germline CDR1 is MNHNY and CDR2 SVGAGI (reference sequence). The CDR3 covers 15 residues. CDR3 loop: CASSYPEQGADEQYF. CDR3 DNA sequence: TGTGCCAGCAGTTACCCCGAACAGGGGGCCGACGAGCAGTACTTC.

The gene calls are TRBV2 and TRBJ1-5; D is unresolved. Per germline, CDR1 SNHLY and CDR2 FYNNEI. Trimming took off 7 bases at V and 4 bases at J, with 8 bases between the two ends. CDR3 length: 12 residues. The CDR3 sequence is CASNFGNQPQHF. The CDR3 DNA follows: TGTGCCAGCAACTTCGGGAATCAGCCCCAGCATTTT.

The chain uses TRBV10-3 and TRBJ2-7; D gene unclear. Per germline, CDR1 ENHRY and CDR2 SYGVKD. The CDR3 is 11 residues long. Trimming stripped 4 bases from V and 3 bases from J, with 4 bases between. This CDR3 is CAISGGYEQYF. The CDR3, as DNA: TGTGCCATCAGTGGCGGCTACGAGCAGTACTTC.

This sequence joins TRBV11-2 and TRBJ2-1; tentatively, D is TRBD2 (5 bases). The germline V gene has CDR1 SGHAT and CDR2 FQNNGV. Trimming cost V 1 base and J 8 bases, with 6 bases left between them. CDR3 length: 12 amino acids. The CDR3 sequence: CASSLARDEQFF. CDR3 coding DNA: TGTGCCAGCAGCTTAGCGCGGGATGAGCAGTTCTTC.

The chain employs TRBV28 and TRBJ2-5, with 16 nucleotides matching TRBD2. CDR3 length: 17 amino acids. J was trimmed by 4 bases and V by 3 bases; bases with no gene match: 5. CDR1 MDHEN and CDR2 SYDVKM come from the germline V gene. The CDR3 DNA is TGTGCCAGCAGTTTTGAGGGACTAGCGGGAGGGCTAGAGACCCAGTACTTC. It yields the protein CASSFEGLAGGLETQYF.

CDR3 loop: CASSSPRQKDNEKLFF. The CDR3 DNA sequence: TGTGCCAGCAGCTCTCCCCGACAGAAAGATAATGAAAAACTGTTTTTT. V gene TRBV11-3 combines with J gene TRBJ1-4, with D perhaps matching TRBD1 (5 bases). V shed 4 bases and J shed 4 bases, with 16 bases lying between them. The CDR3 sequence is 16 residues long. Per the germline V gene, CDR1 is SGHNT and CDR2 is YENEEA. The whole variable domain, remainder taken from reference TRBV11-3 and TRBJ1-4, is EAGVVQSPRYKIIEKKQPVAFWCNPISGHNTLYWYLQNLGQGPELLIRYENEEAVDDSQLPKDRFSAERLKGVDSTLKIQPAELGDSAVYLCASSSPRQKDNEKLFFGSGTQLSVL.

The genes are TRBV5-4 and TRBJ2-7, with 8 bases fitting TRBD2. The length of the CDR3 is 14 residues. The V and J ends lost 3 bases and 3 bases, in that order; junction bases with no gene match: 5. CDR1 is SGHNT, CDR2 YYREEE, per germline (reference sequence). The CDR3 DNA reads TGTGCCAGCAGCTCCGGGACTAGGAGCTACGAGCAGTACTTC. Protein: CASSSGTRSYEQYF.

The chain uses TRBV30 and TRBJ1-2; D perhaps matches TRBD1 (5 bases). Trimming pared 1 base from V and 7 bases from J, leaving 13 bases between. The CDR3 spans 13 residues. Per the germline V gene, CDR1 is GTSNPN and CDR2 is SVGIG (reference sequence). The CDR3 sequence is CAWSAQGGIGYTF. CDR3 DNA: TGTGCCTGGAGTGCCCAGGGCGGGATTGGCTACACCTTC.

This chain uses TRBV5-1 with TRBJ2-7; 9 positions agree with TRBD2. Unmatched junction bases numbered 4, after V lost 1 base and J lost 2 bases. CDR1 and CDR2 from the germline V gene are SGHRS and YFSETQ. This CDR3 is 15 amino acids long. The CDR3: CASSLPRTSAYEQYF. Written as DNA, the CDR3 is TGCGCCAGCAGCTTGCCGAGGACTAGCGCCTACGAGCAGTACTTC. The whole variable domain, filled in from reference TRBV5-1 and TRBJ2-7, reads KAGVTQTPRYLIKTRGQQVTLSCSPISGHRSVSWYQQTPGQGLQFLFEYFSETQRNKGNFPGRFSGRQFSNSRSEMNVSTLELGDSALYLCASSLPRTSAYEQYFGPGTRLTVT.

The J gene is TRBJ2-5, the V gene TRBV2; TRBD1 might be the D (5 bases). Germline CDR1 is SNHLY and CDR2 is FYNNEI. CDR3 length: 14 residues. The ends were cut back, 6 bases at V and 2 bases at J, with 13 bases in the middle. The CDR3 loop is CASRWGLGQETQYF. CDR3 sequence (DNA): TGTGCCAGCAGGTGGGGCCTCGGGCAAGAGACCCAGTACTTC.

The chain combines TRBV28 with TRBJ2-7, with 13 nucleotides matching TRBD2. Germline CDR1 reads MDHEN; CDR2 reads SYDVKM. This CDR3 is 15 amino acids long. V shed 4 bases, J shed 5 bases, and the junction held 5 bases outside the gene matches. CDR3 amino acids: CASSWGLAGSHEQYF. Written as DNA, the CDR3 is TGTGCCAGCAGTTGGGGACTAGCGGGATCCCACGAGCAGTACTTC.

The chain couples TRBV13 to TRBJ2-7, with 12 bases lining up with TRBD2. V was clipped by 0 bases and J by 3 bases; unmatched bases: 0. The CDR3 consists of 15 residues. Germline-derived CDR1 and CDR2 are PRHDT and FYEKMQ (reference sequence). The CDR3 here is CASSLGTSGSYEQYF. CDR3 in DNA: TGTGCCAGCAGCTTAGGGACTAGCGGGAGCTACGAGCAGTACTTC.

The genes are TRBV5-1 and TRBJ2-1; D gene unclear. The CDR3 runs to 14 residues. CDR1 and CDR2 (germline): SGHRS, YFSETQ. The germline V and J ends were trimmed by 0 bases and 0 bases, with 4 bases remaining between them. CDR3 amino acids: CASSLDSSYNEQFF. DNA of the CDR3: TGCGCCAGCAGCTTGGATAGCTCCTACAATGAGCAGTTCTTC. The whole variable domain, remainder taken from reference TRBV5-1 and TRBJ2-1, is KAGVTQTPRYLIKTRGQQVTLSCSPISGHRSVSWYQQTPGQGLQFLFEYFSETQRNKGNFPGRFSGRQFSNSRSEMNVSTLELGDSALYLCASSLDSSYNEQFFGPGTRLTVL.

The chain employs TRBV14 and TRBJ2-4; 11 bases match TRBD2. Germline loops: CDR1 SGHDN, CDR2 FVKESK. The V and J ends lost 1 base and 9 bases, in that order; junction bases with no gene match: 11. The CDR3 covers 17 residues. CDR3 residues: CASSQGLLAGGFGIQYF. CDR3 DNA sequence: TGTGCCAGCAGCCAAGGTCTCTTAGCGGGAGGGTTTGGCATTCAGTACTTC.

This chain links TRBV29-1 with TRBJ1-5, with 7 bases identical to TRBD1. Trimming cost V 6 bases and J 2 bases; bases outside gene matches: 7. CDR1 is SQVTM and CDR2 is ANQGSEA in the germline V gene. CDR3 length: 14 amino acids. In nucleotides, the CDR3 is TGCAGCGTCCAACAGGGGTATGGCAATCAGCCCCAGCATTTT. This sequence encodes CSVQQGYGNQPQHF.

On this clone: Within the sample, other DNA sequences also encode this same CDR3. The J gene is TRBJ1-5, the V gene TRBV4-1; 11 positions agree with TRBD1. In germline, CDR1 is MGHRA, CDR2 YSYEKL. The V gene end was trimmed by 0 bases and the J gene end by 6 bases; junction bases not matched to a gene: 4. The CDR3 runs 16 residues. CDR3 region: CASSQDPGTGGQPQHF. CDR3 coding DNA: TGCGCCAGCAGCCAAGATCCAGGGACAGGGGGTCAGCCCCAGCATTTT.

V usage is TRBV28 and J usage is TRBJ1-5; 9 nucleotides match TRBD1. CDR1 and CDR2 from the germline V gene are MDHEN and SYDVKM. Trimming at V came to 6 bases and at J to 3 bases, leaving 12 bases not matched to a gene. The CDR3 has 17 residues. The CDR3 region is CASREQGAHYPNQPQHF. CDR3 nucleotides: TGTGCCAGCAGGGAACAGGGGGCGCATTATCCCAATCAGCCCCAGCATTTT.

This clone appeared once. The chain links TRBV7-2 to TRBJ1-5, with D tentatively TRBD1 (6 bases). CDR3 length: 15 residues. Germline-derived CDR1 and CDR2 are SGHTA and FQGNSA. V shed 1 base and J shed 6 bases, with 13 bases lying between them. In nucleotides, the CDR3 is TGTGCCAGCAGCTTAGACAGGGCGTGGGGTCAGCCCCAGCATTTT. Protein: CASSLDRAWGQPQHF.

This clone occurred once. The rearrangement uses TRBV7-9 and TRBJ2-3; tentatively, D is TRBD1 (6 bases). The V gene's germline CDR1 is SEHNR and CDR2 FQNEAQ (reference sequence). The length of the CDR3 is 15 residues. V was clipped by 1 base and J by 2 bases, with 10 bases between them. CDR3 coding DNA: TGTGCCAGCAGCTTAGGACAGGTTTCCACAGATACGCAGTATTTT. Translation: CASSLGQVSTDTQYF.

The CDR3, as DNA: TGTGCCAGCAGCTTAACCCGGGCCTACGAGCAGTACTTC. Residues: CASSLTRAYEQYF. The chain is built from TRBV7-3 and TRBJ2-7; D gene unclear. Germline CDR1 and CDR2: SGHTA and FQGTGA. Deletions cut 0 bases from V and 2 bases from J, with 5 bases between. This CDR3 has 13 amino acids.

This clone was counted a few times. The CDR3 DNA follows: TGTGCCAGCAGCCCGTTAGCGGGAGGAAGTGAGCAGTACTTC. Its protein is CASSPLAGGSEQYF. The chain recombines TRBV7-6 with TRBJ2-7, with 10 bases matching TRBD2. The J segment lost 7 bases and the V segment lost 5 bases, leaving 8 bases of the junction unmatched. Germline V gene data show CDR1 as SGHVS and CDR2 as FNYEAQ. The CDR3 runs 14 residues.